The next 9 T cell receptor gamma chains were all read from a single sample in a study of gamma-delta chains in newborns, infants, children. TCRdb fed the reads to CATT. Of around 900 gamma-chain clones in the sample, 2% to 2.5% were seen once. Material for sequencing was blood. Source of these receptors: a child who was a newborn, infant or young child, either healthy, febrile or measles-vaccinated (not recorded which).

This clone counts as large. The sample contains more than one DNA sequence encoding this CDR3. The rearrangement joins TRGV9 to TRGJ1 or TRGJ2. The V and J ends lost 0 bases and 10 bases, in that order; junction bases with no gene match: 3. The CDR3 has 11 residues. Per the germline V gene, CDR1 is GITISATS and CDR2 is ISYDGTV (reference sequence). The CDR3 coding sequence is TGTGCCTTGTGGGAGGTGCAAAAGAAACTCTTT. Residues: CALWEVQKKLF.

This clone was counted a few times. The V and J genes are TRGV2 and TRGJ1 or TRGJ2. Germline V gene sequence: CDR1 EGSNGY, CDR2 YDSYNSKV. The V segment lost 0 bases and the J segment 5 bases; nucleotides outside the gene matches: 4. This CDR3 region has 13 residues. CDR3 DNA sequence: TGTGCCACCTGGGACGGGCTGGATTATAAGAAACTCTTT. Its translation: CATWDGLDYKKLF.

This clone was recorded a few times. This DNA's translation differs at residue 8 from TCRdb's protein, which comes from a much larger clone; a read error is likely, and the protein shown is translated from the DNA. The chain joins TRGV8 to TRGJP1. The CDR3 consists of 14 residues. CDR1 VENAVY and CDR2 YDSYNSRV come from the germline V gene. The CDR3 DNA follows: TGTGCCACCTGGTACTATACCGCTGGTTGGTTCAAGATATTT. This codes for CATWYYTAGWFKIF.

Worth noting for this clone: The protein TCRdb lists belongs to a much larger clone and differs from this DNA's translation at residue 4, which points to a read error; the protein shown is made from the DNA. CDR3 sequence: CATCDRGFKIF. The CDR3 coding sequence is TGTGCCACCTGTGACAGAGGGTTCAAGATATTT. The chain carries TRGV5 and TRGJP1. The CDR3 runs 11 residues. Germline lookup yields CDR1 VINAFY and CDR2 YDVSNSKD.

A note on this clone: This likely reflects a read error, since a far larger clone is one base away. In the same sample, other DNA sequences code for this CDR3. This chain joins TRGV3 and TRGJ1 or TRGJ2. The germline V gene encodes CDR1 VTNTFY and CDR2 YDVSTARD (reference sequence). There are 16 residues in the CDR3. CDR3 sequence (DNA): TGTGCTACCTGGGACAGGCCACCGGGGTTTTATTATAAGAAACTCTTT. It specifies CATWDRPPGFYYKKLF.

This clone ranks as large. Other nucleotide sequences in the sample specify the same CDR3. The genes are TRGV4 and TRGJ1 or TRGJ2. CDR1 is EGSTGY, CDR2 YDSYTSSV, per germline. Trimming at V came to 9 bases and at J to 3 bases, leaving 5 bases not matched to a gene. The CDR3 is 11 residues long. CDR3 in DNA: TGTGCCACCCCTCGTTATTATAAGAAACTCTTT. Its protein product is CATPRYYKKLF.

As regards this clone: Possible read error: a much larger clone is one base away. Other DNA sequences of this sample code for an identical CDR3. The chain links TRGV9 to TRGJP. In germline, CDR1 is GITISATS, CDR2 ISYDGTV (reference sequence). The CDR3 loop spans 17 amino acids. This chain's CDR3 is CALWEVTQELGKKIKVF. CDR3 DNA: TGCGCCTTGTGGGAGGTGACCCAAGAGTTGGGCAAAAAAATCAAGGTATTT.

This clone has only a few counts. Since a much larger clone is just one base distant, this may be a read error. The chain couples TRGV9 to TRGJ1 or TRGJ2. The CDR3 is made up of 13 amino acids. J lost 2 bases, V lost 2 bases, and 3 bases had no gene match. Germline CDR1 reads GITISATS; CDR2 reads ISYDGTV (reference sequence). Here the CDR3 reads CALWEAHYYKKLF. The CDR3, as DNA: TGTGCCTTGTGGGAGGCGCATTATTATAAGAAACTCTTT.

The chain links TRGV8 to TRGJP1. Germline CDR1 VENAVY, CDR2 YDSYNSRV. This CDR3 contains 15 residues. With V trimmed by 4 bases and J by 2 bases, 7 bases remained unmatched. The CDR3 protein is CATWERGTTGWFKIF. CDR3 bases: TGTGCCACCTGGGAACGGGGAACCACTGGTTGGTTCAAGATATTT.